This entry describes one T cell receptor beta chain. Its antigen remains unidentified. The data were taken from a study of T cells in Graves' hyperthyroidism and ophthalmopathy. Study-level information: Prior to any treatment, at the point of initial diagnosis, peripheral blood was collected. Overall study results and limits: Using 13 V-J features, a model discriminated ophthalmopathy from stable hyperthyroidism. Most clonotypes expanded in thyroid above 0.001 were likewise present in blood. Ophthalmopathy prediction by the model preceded onset by a median about 6 months.

Germline-derived CDR1 and CDR2 are KGHDR and SFDVKD. The V and J ends lost 0 bases and 8 bases respectively, with 7 bases between them. The CDR3 is 13 amino acids. The investigators amplified TCR beta CDR3 regions from RNA transcripts. The HTBI set primed first-round TCR CDR3 RT-PCR. TCRdb reprocessed the multiplex PCR reads with MiXCR, giving one entry per CDR3 protein. Of some 490,000 distinct CDR3 sequences listed, about 20% are singletons. The receptor was isolated from a woman aged 70-85 years with Graves' ophthalmopathy. The sample comprised blood. J is TRBJ2-1 and V is TRBV24-1; D is ambiguous. The CDR3 bases are TGTGCCACCAGTGATTTGCTAGTGGATGAGCAGTTCTTC. It translates to CATSDLLVDEQFF.